This T cell receptor (beta chain) was observed in a study of OX40 agonist ivuxolimab in advanced cancers. General study results and limits: Researchers report that CD8+ T cells had, on average, more expanded clones than CD4+.

Turning to this clone: Its antigen is still unknown.

Clones were read by immunoSEQ multiplex PCR, and TCRdb kept only the in-frame ones, dropping some. This table has around 82,000 clones, just over 85% appearing once. Germline loops: CDR1 SGHTA, CDR2 FQGNSA. Trimming removed 2 bases from V and 5 bases from J, with 10 bases in between. The CDR3 runs 13 residues. The chain employs TRBV7-2 and TRBJ2-7, with a tentative D call TRBD1 (5 bases). This clonotype was obtained from an adult with an advanced solid tumor such as melanoma, head and neck, liver or kidney cancer. The specimen comprised CD4+ or CD8+ T cells sorted from blood, sampled in a trial of the OX40 agonist ivuxolimab. The CDR3 sequence: CASSLQGRNEQYF. The CDR3 region has the DNA TGTGCCAGCAGCTTACAGGGTAGAAACGAGCAGTACTTC. Full variable domain (outside the CDR3, taken from reference TRBV7-2 and TRBJ2-7): GAGVSQSPSNKVTEKGKDVELRCDPISGHTALYWYRQSLGQGLEFLIYFQGNSAPDKSGLPSDRFSAERTGGSVSTLTIQRTQQEDSAVYLCASSLQGRNEQYFGPGTRLTVT.